The rows below give T cell receptor beta chains drawn from one sample of a study of T cell clones after liver transplantation. Here immunoSEQ multiplex PCR was the method, and the copy in TCRdb shows in-frame clones only, minus some. The sample has 75,000 to 85,000 clones, approximately 87% seen once. Sample: CD4+ T cells from blood, taken at the 22-month timepoint. Receptors originate from a human patient who received a liver transplant. A share of the T cells may be of graft donor origin. Each CDR3 is given with its conserved first and last residue. The order of the fields is D gene, J gene, clone size, CDR3 length, V gene, CDR3 protein, CDR3 DNA. D genes are given only for firm matches. Expanded clones are given a class, and other clones once, few, many or no size at all.

d_call: NA
j_call: TRBJ1-2
clone_size: NA
cdr3_length: 16
v_call: TRBV4-2
cdr3_aa: CASSHPTSRGVSGYTF
cdr3_nt: TGTGCCAGCAGCCACCCTACCTCTCGAGGGGTGAGTGGCTACACCTTC

d_call: TRBD1
j_call: TRBJ1-4
clone_size: NA
cdr3_length: 15
v_call: TRBV10-3
cdr3_aa: CATRDRPSTNEKLFF
cdr3_nt: TGTGCCACCCGGGACAGACCATCAACTAATGAAAAACTGTTTTTT

d_call: NA
j_call: TRBJ2-3
clone_size: NA
cdr3_length: 13
v_call: TRBV11-2
cdr3_aa: CASSLVSTDTQYF
cdr3_nt: TGTGCCAGCAGCTTGGTCAGCACAGATACGCAGTATTTT

d_call: NA
j_call: TRBJ1-1
clone_size: few
cdr3_length: 13
v_call: TRBV2
cdr3_aa: CASSLTENTEAFF
cdr3_nt: TGTGCCAGCAGCTTGACAGAGAACACTGAAGCTTTCTTT

d_call: TRBD2
j_call: TRBJ2-7
clone_size: NA
cdr3_length: 15
v_call: TRBV4-3
cdr3_aa: CASSVTGGGSYEQYF
cdr3_nt: TGCGCCAGCAGCGTTACCGGGGGGGGGTCTTACGAGCAGTACTTC

d_call: NA
j_call: TRBJ2-7
clone_size: NA
cdr3_length: 11
v_call: TRBV5-1
cdr3_aa: CASSSNYEQYF
cdr3_nt: TGCGCCAGCAGCTCGAACTACGAGCAGTACTTC

d_call: NA
j_call: TRBJ1-4
clone_size: NA
cdr3_length: 14
v_call: TRBV5-1
cdr3_aa: CASSVGDPGEKLFF
cdr3_nt: TGCGCCAGCAGCGTCGGGGACCCAGGGGAAAAACTGTTTTTT

d_call: NA
j_call: TRBJ2-7
clone_size: NA
cdr3_length: 11
v_call: TRBV7-2
cdr3_aa: CASSQGGGQYF
cdr3_nt: TGTGCCAGCAGCCAAGGAGGCGGGCAGTACTTC

d_call: NA
j_call: TRBJ2-3
clone_size: NA
cdr3_length: 14
v_call: TRBV14
cdr3_aa: CASSTLSKGDTQYF
cdr3_nt: TGTGCCAGCAGCACCCTTTCGAAAGGAGATACGCAGTATTTT

d_call: NA
j_call: TRBJ2-7
clone_size: NA
cdr3_length: 11
v_call: TRBV29-1
cdr3_aa: CSVGGQGEQYF
cdr3_nt: TGCAGCGTAGGAGGGCAAGGGGAGCAGTACTTC

d_call: NA
j_call: TRBJ2-7
clone_size: few
cdr3_length: 15
v_call: TRBV4-3
cdr3_aa: CASSQEYQGSYEQYF
cdr3_nt: TGCGCCAGCAGCCAAGAATACCAGGGCTCCTACGAGCAGTACTTC

d_call: NA
j_call: TRBJ2-1
clone_size: NA
cdr3_length: 12
v_call: TRBV18
cdr3_aa: CASSPRGDEQFF
cdr3_nt: TGTGCCAGCTCACCGAGAGGGGATGAGCAGTTCTTC

d_call: TRBD1
j_call: TRBJ1-3
clone_size: NA
cdr3_length: 14
v_call: TRBV29-1
cdr3_aa: CSALGTVSGNTIYF
cdr3_nt: TGCAGCGCCTTAGGGACAGTCTCTGGAAACACCATATATTTT

d_call: TRBD1
j_call: TRBJ1-5
clone_size: NA
cdr3_length: 13
v_call: TRBV27
cdr3_aa: CATKDREDQPQHF
cdr3_nt: TGTGCCACCAAGGACAGGGAGGATCAGCCCCAGCATTTT

d_call: TRBD2
j_call: TRBJ2-1
clone_size: NA
cdr3_length: 14
v_call: TRBV7-2
cdr3_aa: CASSLDHSSGSLFF
cdr3_nt: TGTGCCAGCAGCTTAGACCATTCTAGCGGGAGCCTGTTCTTC

d_call: TRBD2
j_call: TRBJ2-3
clone_size: few
cdr3_length: 16
v_call: TRBV6-5
cdr3_aa: CASSWTSGRVTDTQYF
cdr3_nt: TGTGCCAGCAGTTGGACTAGCGGGAGGGTCACAGATACGCAGTATTTT

d_call: NA
j_call: TRBJ2-2
clone_size: NA
cdr3_length: 14
v_call: TRBV11-2
cdr3_aa: CASSVVRDTGELFF
cdr3_nt: TGTGCCAGCAGCGTAGTAAGGGATACCGGGGAGCTGTTTTTT

d_call: TRBD2
j_call: TRBJ2-1
clone_size: NA
cdr3_length: 19
v_call: TRBV30
cdr3_aa: CAWSVGVLGLAGGYNEQFF
cdr3_nt: TGTGCCTGGAGTGTAGGAGTTTTGGGACTAGCGGGCGGCTACAATGAGCAGTTCTTC

d_call: NA
j_call: TRBJ1-1
clone_size: NA
cdr3_length: 12
v_call: TRBV2
cdr3_aa: CASRYGNTEAFF
cdr3_nt: TGTGCCAGTCGTTACGGGAACACTGAAGCTTTCTTT

d_call: NA
j_call: TRBJ1-2
clone_size: NA
cdr3_length: 16
v_call: TRBV18
cdr3_aa: CASSPPGVTGGDGYTF
cdr3_nt: TGTGCCAGCTCACCACCGGGGGTAACGGGAGGTGACGGCTACACCTTC

d_call: NA
j_call: TRBJ1-1
clone_size: NA
cdr3_length: 14
v_call: TRBV5-4
cdr3_aa: CASSLGWRDTEAFF
cdr3_nt: TGTGCCAGCAGCTTGGGTTGGCGGGACACTGAAGCTTTCTTT

d_call: TRBD1
j_call: TRBJ1-2
clone_size: NA
cdr3_length: 15
v_call: TRBV7-2
cdr3_aa: CASSPTGTEGYGYTF
cdr3_nt: TGTGCCAGCAGCCCCACCGGGACAGAGGGCTATGGCTACACCTTC

d_call: NA
j_call: TRBJ2-4
clone_size: NA
cdr3_length: 12
v_call: TRBV6-1
cdr3_aa: CASRMRENIQYF
cdr3_nt: TGTGCCAGCAGAATGAGGGAAAACATTCAGTACTTC

d_call: NA
j_call: TRBJ2-2
clone_size: NA
cdr3_length: 16
v_call: TRBV7-9
cdr3_aa: CASSFRGGLNTGELFF
cdr3_nt: TGTGCCAGCAGCTTTCGAGGGGGACTAAACACCGGGGAGCTGTTTTTT

d_call: NA
j_call: TRBJ2-5
clone_size: NA
cdr3_length: 15
v_call: TRBV7-2
cdr3_aa: CASSLGWLRGETQYF
cdr3_nt: TGTGCCAGCAGCTTAGGGTGGCTTCGAGGGGAGACCCAGTACTTC

d_call: NA
j_call: TRBJ2-2
clone_size: NA
cdr3_length: 14
v_call: TRBV18
cdr3_aa: CASSLTTNTGELFF
cdr3_nt: TGTGCCAGCTCACTGACAACGAACACCGGGGAGCTGTTTTTT

d_call: TRBD1
j_call: TRBJ1-5
clone_size: few
cdr3_length: 16
v_call: TRBV5-6
cdr3_aa: CASSAGTGREDQPQHF
cdr3_nt: TGTGCCAGCAGCGCCGGGACAGGGAGAGAGGATCAGCCCCAGCATTTT

d_call: NA
j_call: TRBJ2-2
clone_size: NA
cdr3_length: 15
v_call: TRBV9
cdr3_aa: CASSVSGKDTGELFF
cdr3_nt: TGTGCCAGCAGCGTATCCGGGAAGGACACCGGGGAGCTGTTTTTT

d_call: NA
j_call: TRBJ1-1
clone_size: few
cdr3_length: 14
v_call: TRBV7-8
cdr3_aa: CASSLESGDTEAFF
cdr3_nt: TGTGCCAGCAGCTTAGAGTCTGGGGACACTGAAGCTTTCTTT

d_call: NA
j_call: TRBJ2-5
clone_size: NA
cdr3_length: 14
v_call: TRBV29-1
cdr3_aa: CSVGRGRGKETQYF
cdr3_nt: TGCAGCGTTGGTCGGGGCAGAGGGAAAGAGACCCAGTACTTC

d_call: TRBD1
j_call: TRBJ1-1
clone_size: few
cdr3_length: 15
v_call: TRBV11-1
cdr3_aa: CASTRGNRGREEAFF
cdr3_nt: TGTGCCAGCACCAGGGGGAATAGGGGACGTGAAGAAGCTTTCTTT

d_call: NA
j_call: TRBJ2-3
clone_size: NA
cdr3_length: 14
v_call: TRBV7-2
cdr3_aa: CASSLGPITDTQYF
cdr3_nt: TGTGCCAGCAGCTTAGGGCCGATTACAGATACGCAGTATTTT

d_call: TRBD1
j_call: TRBJ2-1
clone_size: NA
cdr3_length: 15
v_call: TRBV19
cdr3_aa: CASSPSGGLGDEQFF
cdr3_nt: TGTGCCAGTAGTCCATCAGGGGGCTTAGGCGATGAGCAGTTCTTC

d_call: NA
j_call: TRBJ2-7
clone_size: once
cdr3_length: 14
v_call: TRBV28
cdr3_aa: CASSPPGASYEQYF
cdr3_nt: TGTGCCAGCAGTCCTCCGGGGGCCTCCTACGAGCAGTACTTC

d_call: TRBD2
j_call: TRBJ2-2
clone_size: NA
cdr3_length: 18
v_call: TRBV7-2
cdr3_aa: CASRPIWPSGRGTGELFF
cdr3_nt: TGTGCCAGCAGACCGATATGGCCCAGCGGGAGGGGCACCGGGGAGCTGTTTTTT

d_call: NA
j_call: TRBJ1-5
clone_size: NA
cdr3_length: 16
v_call: TRBV28
cdr3_aa: CASSWTVTSSNQPQHF
cdr3_nt: TGTGCCAGCAGCTGGACAGTTACGAGTAGCAATCAGCCCCAGCATTTT

d_call: NA
j_call: TRBJ2-5
clone_size: few
cdr3_length: 14
v_call: TRBV11-2
cdr3_aa: CASSLQRVGETQYF
cdr3_nt: TGTGCCAGCAGCTTGCAAAGAGTAGGCGAGACCCAGTACTTC

d_call: NA
j_call: TRBJ1-1
clone_size: few
cdr3_length: 15
v_call: TRBV1
cdr3_aa: CTSSQADREATEAFF
cdr3_nt: TGCACCAGCAGCCAAGCGGACAGGGAGGCCACTGAAGCTTTCTTT

d_call: TRBD2
j_call: TRBJ2-3
clone_size: NA
cdr3_length: 19
v_call: TRBV5-1
cdr3_aa: CASSLGLAGGKLLADTQYF
cdr3_nt: TGCGCCAGCAGCTTGGGACTAGCGGGAGGGAAGCTTCTGGCAGATACGCAGTATTTT

d_call: TRBD2
j_call: TRBJ2-1
clone_size: NA
cdr3_length: 15
v_call: TRBV30
cdr3_aa: CAWSVGTSVYNEQFF
cdr3_nt: TGTGCCTGGAGTGTAGGGACTAGCGTGTACAATGAGCAGTTCTTC

d_call: NA
j_call: TRBJ1-1
clone_size: NA
cdr3_length: 14
v_call: TRBV12-1
cdr3_aa: CASRRQIPNTEAFF
cdr3_nt: TGTGCCAGCAGAAGACAGATTCCAAACACTGAAGCTTTCTTT

d_call: TRBD1
j_call: TRBJ1-2
clone_size: NA
cdr3_length: 17
v_call: TRBV29-1
cdr3_aa: CSVEDRDSSGDDYGYTF
cdr3_nt: TGCAGCGTTGAAGATAGGGACAGTAGTGGCGATGACTATGGCTACACCTTC

d_call: TRBD1
j_call: TRBJ1-6
clone_size: NA
cdr3_length: 14
v_call: TRBV5-6
cdr3_aa: CASSGTGGHSPLHF
cdr3_nt: TGTGCCAGCAGCGGAACAGGGGGCCATTCACCCCTCCACTTT

d_call: NA
j_call: TRBJ1-1
clone_size: NA
cdr3_length: 14
v_call: TRBV4-3
cdr3_aa: CASSLGLGHTEAFF
cdr3_nt: TGCGCCAGCAGCTTGGGACTTGGGCACACTGAAGCTTTCTTT